Below are 6 T cell receptor beta chains sequenced from a single sample in a study of PD-L1 blockade in urothelial cancer. The repertoire was sequenced with immunoSEQ multiplex PCR; TCRdb's copy has only in-frame clones and lacks some. The table shows some 30,000 clones, with more than 75% occurring only once. Material: PBMCs, obtained around atezolizumab (anti-PD-L1) treatment. The receptor source for this set is a man in his forties or fifties with urothelial cancer.

The J gene is TRBJ2-3, the V gene TRBV29-1, with 8 bases that match TRBD2. Germline V gene sequence: CDR1 SQVTM, CDR2 ANQGSEA. The CDR3 loop spans 14 amino acids. The trim removed 6 bases at V and 0 bases at J, leaving 5 bases unmatched. The CDR3 DNA reads as TGCAGCGTAGTCACTAGCGGTAGCACAGATACGCAGTATTTT. This encodes CSVVTSGSTDTQYF.

The rearrangement links TRBV6-1 to TRBJ1-5, with D unresolved. Trimming left V 7 bases short and J 7 bases short, with 14 bases between. The germline V gene encodes CDR1 MNHNS and CDR2 SASEGT. The CDR3 consists of 13 residues. The CDR3 reads CASTTRGGQPQHF. The CDR3 region has the DNA TGTGCCAGCACTACCCGGGGTGGCCAGCCCCAGCATTTT.

The chain employs TRBV5-1 and TRBJ2-3; 13 nucleotides align to TRBD2. This CDR3 contains 16 residues. From germline, CDR1 is SGHRS and CDR2 YFSETQ. Germline trimming cut 6 bases from V and 4 bases from J; bases unmatched to any gene: 8. The CDR3 spells CASTLLTSGRSDTQYF. CDR3 nucleotides: TGCGCCAGCACCTTATTGACTAGCGGGAGGTCAGATACGCAGTATTTT.

CDR3 amino acids: CASRTVIYNSPLHF. As DNA, the CDR3 is TGTGCCAGCAGGACAGTTATCTATAATTCACCCCTCCACTTT. The rearrangement joins TRBV6-5 to TRBJ1-6, with D possibly being TRBD1 (5 bases). The CDR3 spans 14 residues. Trimming removed 6 bases at V and 3 bases at J, with 9 bases between. CDR1 and CDR2 (germline): MNHEY, SVGAGI.

The chain uses TRBV5-4 and TRBJ1-1; D unresolved. Germline V gene data show CDR1 as SGHNT and CDR2 as YYREEE (reference sequence). The CDR3 spans 13 residues. V lost 5 bases and J lost 5, with 13 bases in between. As DNA, the CDR3 is TGTGCCAGCAGGCCCCCCGGAGCGACTGAAGCTTTCTTT. Its translation is CASRPPGATEAFF.

The chain joins TRBV27 to TRBJ2-1, with 7 bases that match TRBD2. V lost 7 bases to trimming and J lost 1 base; unmatched junction nucleotides: 7. Germline V gene lookup returns CDR1 MNHEY and CDR2 SMNVEV (reference sequence). CDR3 length: 15 amino acids. CDR3 sequence: CASKAGVISYNEQFF. The CDR3 DNA is TGTGCCAGCAAGGCGGGAGTAATTTCCTACAATGAGCAGTTCTTC.